Listed here is a single TCR beta chain. The antigen it binds to is not known. No base quality values were provided; no much bigger clone lies one nucleotide off. This sample is drawn from a study of blood T cell repertoires in COVID-19 (TCRdb year 2020). About the investigation overall: The collaborator samples originated in the United States, Italy and Spain and spanned the acute and convalescent phases of COVID-19. Deeply sampled blood TCRbeta repertoires from subjects exposed to, actively infected with, or recovered from COVID-19 were included in the dataset. Sample metadata almost always included a de-identified subject ID, COVID-19 status, age in years and sex. The repertoires were released in a freely available public database meant as a resource for research on the immune response to SARS-CoV-2. The prospective study material was composed of cDNA or gDNA derived from T cells, B-cell-depleted T cells, or PBMCs. Where HLA class I and class II types were available, the types were taken from metadata supplied by the sample provider, not from assay-based typing. Samples were obtained from the ongoing ImmuneRACE study (first 160 participants) and from 1,254 subjects provided by 6 global collaborators. The study at large found these results: Clinical and demographic metadata were provided uncurated, with the amount varying by source and participant.

The immunoSEQ Assay, a bias-controlled multiplex PCR, was used to amplify TCRbeta CDR3 regions from genomic DNA. In the original analysis: The number of nucleated cells in each sample was estimated from the amplification of reference gene primers within the assay. Sequence reads were collapsed and filtered to measure the absolute abundance of every unique TCRbeta CDR3 rearrangement. Productive Simpson clonality was computed per sample as the square root of Simpson's diversity index over productive rearrangements. Not all clones reach the TCRdb copy of this immuneACCESS table, which keeps in-frame sequences only. Checked studies attribute under half of the gap to unresolved V genes and leave the rest unexplained. V and J calls and clone size are copied from that table; D and trimming were computed from the DNA. This sample holds tens of thousands of clones; roughly 90% were observed only once. Roughly an eighth of the sample is taken by the ten largest.

Each collaborating institution followed its own protocols to collect whole blood in K2EDTA tubes. For TCRbeta analysis, collaborators shipped samples in one of three forms: frozen whole blood, isolated PBMCs, or DNA extracted from either of those sample types. The material sequenced was peripheral blood. The sequence derives from a human donor with active COVID-19. The donor label of this sample is uncertain.

The CDR3 sequence is CASSFGTGGTGELFF. The nucleotide sequence reads as follows: TGTGCCAGCAGCTTCGGGACAGGGGGCACCGGGGAGCTGTTTTTT. This sequence uses TRBV11-2 and TRBJ2-2; TRBD1 agrees with 11 junctional bases. From cysteine to phenylalanine, the CDR3 is 15 amino acids long. Only CDR3 DNA is held: 45 bases, read in frame from base 1. The germline V gene provides CDR1 SGHAT and CDR2 FQNNGV. Trimming leaves V shorter by 3 bases and J shorter by 4 bases, with the junction holding 1 base beyond the gene matches. Where the CDR3 stops, the reference TRBV11-2 and TRBJ2-2 genes take over; the full variable domain is EAGVAQSPRYKIIEKRQSVAFWCNPISGHATLYWYQQILGQGPKLLIQFQNNGVVDDSQLPKDRFSAERLKGVDSTLKIQPAKLEDSAVYLCASSFGTGGTGELFFGEGSRLTVL.